This T cell receptor beta chain is drawn from a study of blood T cell repertoires in COVID-19. In the study overall: The study drew acute and convalescent COVID-19 samples from the United States, Italy and Spain. PBMCs, B-cell-depleted T cells, or T cells provided the cDNA or gDNA that made up the material.

The study drew participants aged about 18 to 90 years from under 30 US areas. The CDR3 contains 15 residues. The V gene's germline CDR1 is MGHRA and CDR2 YSYEKL. Trimming removed 2 bases from V and 8 bases from J, with 16 bases in between. Generated by immunoSEQ multiplex PCR, the TCRdb table keeps only in-frame clones and is missing some. The sample lists roughly 250,000 clones, approximately 90% occurring once. This receptor was taken from a woman in her thirties or forties with acute COVID-19. Source material: PBMCs or T cells enriched from blood (not recorded which). The J gene is TRBJ2-1, the V gene TRBV4-1, with D tentatively TRBD1 (6 bases). The CDR3 here is CASSQSGAGLDEQFF. The DNA for the CDR3 is TGCGCCAGCAGCCAATCAGGGGCTGGATTGGATGAGCAGTTCTTC.